This paragraph reports one T cell receptor (beta chain). Its antigen is still unknown. Only in-frame clones appear in the TCRdb table, and some are missing; sequencing was by immunoSEQ multiplex PCR. The table records around 100,000 clones, roughly 91% of them present only once. The data belong to a study of T cell responses to AZD1222 COVID-19 vaccine. Overall study findings and caveats: Spike-specific TCR depth and breadth grew after two AZD1222 doses.

The sequence came from an adult in good health. Specimen: peripheral blood, collected on day 0 of AZD1222 vaccination.

The CDR3 loop is CASSYSQGETQYF. CDR3 nucleotide sequence: TGTGCCAGCAGTTACTCACAGGGGGAGACCCAGTACTTC. This chain uses TRBV6-5 with TRBJ2-5; TRBD1 matches at 7 bases. Germline V lookup: CDR1 MNHEY, CDR2 SVGAGI. CDR3 size: 13 residues. The junction had 0 bases not matched to a gene; V was cut back by 0 bases and J by 5 bases.